The present T cell receptor beta chain was sequenced within a study of T-cell memory formation after mild COVID-19. Germline CDR1 reads SGHTA; CDR2 reads FQGTGA. The V segment lost 4 bases and the J segment 6 bases; nucleotides outside the gene matches: 7. The CDR3 covers 15 residues. There are a few counts of this clonotype. MiXCR was run by TCRdb on the 5' RACE reads, yielding one entry per CDR3 protein. Of roughly 400,000 distinct CDR3 sequences in the sample, roughly 15% were seen once. Sequencing was performed on PBMCs or a T cell subset sorted from them (not recorded which). The chain joins TRBV7-3 to TRBJ2-1, with TRBD1 matching 9 bases. This clonotype originated in a man between 18 and 29 years old who had mild COVID-19 (a few samples of this study predate the infection). Cell type and time point are not known. CDR3 in DNA: TGTGCCAGCAGCTCTCCTGACAGGGGGGGCAATGAGCAGTTCTTC. Its translation: CASSSPDRGGNEQFF.